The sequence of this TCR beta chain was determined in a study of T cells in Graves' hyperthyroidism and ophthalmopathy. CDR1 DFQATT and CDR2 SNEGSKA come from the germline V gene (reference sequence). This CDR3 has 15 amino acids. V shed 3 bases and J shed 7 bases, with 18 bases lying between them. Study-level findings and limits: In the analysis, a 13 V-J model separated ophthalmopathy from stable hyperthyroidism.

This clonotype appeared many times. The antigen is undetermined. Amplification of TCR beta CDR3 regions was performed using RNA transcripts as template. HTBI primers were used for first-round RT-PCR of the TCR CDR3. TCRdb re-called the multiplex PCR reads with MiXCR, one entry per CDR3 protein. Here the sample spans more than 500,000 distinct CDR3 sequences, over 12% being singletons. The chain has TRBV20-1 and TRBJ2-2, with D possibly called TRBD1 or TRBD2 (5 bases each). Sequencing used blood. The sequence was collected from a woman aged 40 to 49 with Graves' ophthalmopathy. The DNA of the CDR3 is TGCAGTGCTAGGCCTGGGGGAAGGGAAGTCGGGGAGCTGTTTTTT. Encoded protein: CSARPGGREVGELFF.